This T cell receptor (beta chain) was captured by sequencing in a study of T-cell reconstitution after alpha-beta-depleted transplantation in children. As it was prepared, the TCRbeta library received unique molecular identifiers. Each CDR3 protein is one row after TCRdb ran MiXCR on the PCR reads. The table has approximately 350,000 distinct CDR3 sequences, around 15% seen once. On this clonotype itself: Antigen: not known.

Germline loops: CDR1 SGHDT, CDR2 YYEEEE. The CDR3 contains 14 residues. V lost 0 bases and J lost 10, with 13 bases in between. Notes on the study in general: From surviving recipient T cells and thymic progenitors came the high day-60 TCRbeta diversity observed in some patients. Approximately two months post-transplant, alpha-beta T cells reportedly originated from several hundred expanded graft clones. One year post-transplant, T-cell counts and diversity were largely derived from T cells produced anew.

This clonotype was sampled from a male patient aged 2-15 years who had a stem cell transplant for acute lymphoblastic leukemia, so the T cells may come from the graft donor. This rearrangement joins TRBV5-6 to TRBJ1-4; D is uncertain. The source material was PBMCs, mostly from graft donor cells, sampled 360 days after TCRalphabeta/CD19-depleted stem cell transplant. The CDR3 protein is CASSLADPRAKLFF. In DNA form, the CDR3 reads TGTGCCAGCAGCTTGGCGGACCCGAGGGCAAAACTGTTTTTT.